What follows is one T cell receptor (beta chain) and its context. What it binds is unknown. The sample is drawn from a study of T-cell memory formation after mild COVID-19. Trimming took off 1 base at V and 3 bases at J, with 16 bases between the two ends. Germline-derived CDR1 and CDR2 are SGHVS and FQNEAQ. The CDR3 runs to 17 residues. Each CDR3 protein is one row after TCRdb ran MiXCR on the 5' RACE reads. This table has roughly 300,000 distinct CDR3 sequences, roughly an eighth appearing once. Study-wide findings and caveats: From day 15 to 85, contracting clones were balanced between CD4 and CD8, whereas later expanders leaned toward CD4+. In pre-infection memory, a portion of responding clones appeared, which suggested that cross-reactive memory joined.

The chain recombines TRBV7-8 with TRBJ1-5, with D possibly being TRBD1 (5 bases). This TCR was recovered from a man aged 18 to 30 who had mild COVID-19 (a few samples of this study predate the infection). Cell type and time point are not known. Sequenced sample: PBMCs or a T cell subset sorted from them (not recorded which). The CDR3 bases are TGTGCCAGCAGCTTAGGCCGGAGGGACTTATTCAATCAGCCCCAGCATTTT. Amino acids: CASSLGRRDLFNQPQHF.